This T cell receptor beta chain is from a study of human T cells and chemical hapten exposure. TCRdb re-called the RACE reads through MiXCR, storing one row per CDR3 protein. The sample yields 100,000 to 120,000 distinct CDR3 sequences, 30% to 35% seen once. Time point denoted: patch test 3, about 24 weeks after DPC sensitization. Noted treatment: therapeutic diphenylcyclopropenone sensitization with weekly scalp DPC. The V gene lost 10 bases and the J gene lost 6 bases, with 24 bases spanning the gap. The CDR3 is made up of 15 amino acids. In germline, CDR1 is MGHDK, CDR2 SYGVNS. The material sequenced was whole blood, taken in connection with sensitization to the hapten diphenylcyclopropenone (DPC). This sequence was found in a man in his forties with alopecia areata. Some clones in this sample may be carry-over from other donors' samples. The chain joins TRBV25-1 to TRBJ1-1; a weak D match, TRBD1 (5 bases). CDR3 sequence (DNA): TGTGCCACGCGAGTTGTGGGGGGACCGAGGGCTGAAGCTTTCTTT. Residues: CATRVVGGPRAEAFF.